This T cell receptor (beta chain) was recorded in a study of coeliac disease. Notes on the study in general: Known gliadin-specific TRB sequences: about 45% of the 18 coeliac samples, only 1 of 6 controls.

The CDR3 is 15 residues long. V gave up 5 bases and J gave up 1 base, with 14 bases separating them. Germline V gene lookup returns CDR1 SGHAT and CDR2 FQNNGV. Concerning this clone itself: Its antigen remains unknown.

Sequencing used one aliquot of a few hundred thousand cells per fraction. Clones were sequenced by immunoSEQ multiplex PCR, and TCRdb holds only the in-frame ones, with some missing. The table includes more than 2,500 clones, over 60% detected once. The chain is built from TRBV11-2 and TRBJ1-1; weak D call: TRBD1 (6 bases). Source material: lymphocytes from the gut lamina propria. The receptor comes from a man older than 75 without celiac disease. The CDR3 nucleotides read TGTGCCAGCAGCCTCAGGACAGAACCGAACACTGAAGCTTTCTTT. It yields the protein CASSLRTEPNTEAFF. Using reference TRBV11-2 and TRBJ1-1 for the parts outside the CDR3, the full variable domain is EAGVAQSPRYKIIEKRQSVAFWCNPISGHATLYWYQQILGQGPKLLIQFQNNGVVDDSQLPKDRFSAERLKGVDSTLKIQPAKLEDSAVYLCASSLRTEPNTEAFFGQGTRLTVV.